This note documents a single TCR beta chain sequence. V lost 1 base, J lost 4 bases, and 17 bases stayed unmatched. CDR3 length equals 19 residues. Germline V gives CDR1 SGHAT, CDR2 FQNNGV. The sample originates from a study of control samples from healthy donors and cancer patients. Clones were read by immunoSEQ multiplex PCR, and TCRdb kept only the in-frame ones, dropping some. The sample gives approximately 100,000 clones, around 88% of which show up once; 13% to 15% is in the top ten. This sequence originates from a man in his thirties or forties in good health. Material: blood. The J gene is TRBJ2-3, the V gene TRBV11-2, with 7 nucleotides matching TRBD2. This CDR3 is CASSLVLIRLRGDPDTQYF. The CDR3 region has the DNA TGTGCCAGCAGCTTAGTCCTTATTCGCCTCCGGGGGGACCCAGATACGCAGTATTTT. The entire variable domain, with the rest obtained from reference TRBV11-2 and TRBJ2-3, is as follows: EAGVAQSPRYKIIEKRQSVAFWCNPISGHATLYWYQQILGQGPKLLIQFQNNGVVDDSQLPKDRFSAERLKGVDSTLKIQPAKLEDSAVYLCASSLVLIRLRGDPDTQYFGPGTRLTVL.